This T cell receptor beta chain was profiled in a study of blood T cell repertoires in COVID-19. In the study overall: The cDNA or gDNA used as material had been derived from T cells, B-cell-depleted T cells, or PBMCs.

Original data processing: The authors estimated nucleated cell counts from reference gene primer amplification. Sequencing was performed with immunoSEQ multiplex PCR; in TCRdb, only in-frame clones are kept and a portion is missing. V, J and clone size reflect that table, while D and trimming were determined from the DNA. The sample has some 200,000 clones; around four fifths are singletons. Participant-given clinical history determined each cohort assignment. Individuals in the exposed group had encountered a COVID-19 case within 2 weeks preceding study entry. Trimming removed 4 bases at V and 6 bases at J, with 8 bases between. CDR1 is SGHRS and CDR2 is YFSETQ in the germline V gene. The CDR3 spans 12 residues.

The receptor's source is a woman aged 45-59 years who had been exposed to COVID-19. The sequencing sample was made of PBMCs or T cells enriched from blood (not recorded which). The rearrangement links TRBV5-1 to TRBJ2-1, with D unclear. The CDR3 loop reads CASSTEINEQFF. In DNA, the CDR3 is TGCGCCAGCAGCACAGAAATCAATGAGCAGTTCTTC.